Each of the 2 T cell receptor beta chains below was sequenced from the same sample in a study of T cells of healthy individuals. TCRdb re-called the 5' RACE reads through MiXCR, storing one row per CDR3 protein. The sample has more than 60,000 distinct CDR3 sequences, around 16% seen once. The receptors were sampled from a human donor in good health.

This clonotype was counted at least ten times. The chain carries TRBV9 and TRBJ2-1; a weak D match, TRBD2 (6 bases). V was clipped by 0 bases and J by 6 bases, with 13 bases between them. Germline-derived CDR1 and CDR2 are SGDLS and YYNGEE. The CDR3 sequence is 15 residues long. CDR3 bases: TGTGCCAGCAGCGTAGCCGGGAGTATCGGCAATGAGCAGTTCTTC. It is translated as CASSVAGSIGNEQFF.

For the CDR3, the DNA is TGTGCCAGCAGTCCCGGGACAGGATCCCGGTACTTC. Protein product: CASSPGTGSRYF. The V and J genes are TRBV11-1 and TRBJ2-7; 8 bases agree with TRBD1. The CDR3 spans 12 residues. The J segment lost 12 bases and the V segment lost 6 bases, leaving 10 bases of the junction unmatched. Germline V gene sequence: CDR1 SGHAT, CDR2 FQDESV (reference sequence).